This T cell receptor beta chain appears in the sequencing data of a study of human T cells and chemical hapten exposure. Time point denoted: pre-sensitization, week 0. Documented treatment: therapeutic diphenylcyclopropenone sensitization with weekly scalp DPC. The junction had 15 bases not matched to a gene; V was cut back by 5 bases and J by 10 bases. This CDR3 contains 15 residues. From germline, CDR1 is SGHVS and CDR2 FNYEAQ. Each CDR3 protein gets one entry after TCRdb re-called the RACE reads with MiXCR. This sample carries 280,000 or so distinct CDR3 sequences, approximately 8% of them seen once, and the ten largest clones take roughly 1.2%. This clonotype has only a few counts.

The receptor's source is a man aged 18 to 30 with alopecia areata. Some clones in this sample may be carry-over from other donors' samples. The source was whole blood, collected in connection with sensitization to the hapten diphenylcyclopropenone (DPC). V usage is TRBV7-6 and J usage is TRBJ1-2; 8 bases map to TRBD1. In nucleotides, the CDR3 is TGTGCCAGCAGCCAGATGTCAGACAGGGGATTTGCCTACACCTTC. Residues: CASSQMSDRGFAYTF.